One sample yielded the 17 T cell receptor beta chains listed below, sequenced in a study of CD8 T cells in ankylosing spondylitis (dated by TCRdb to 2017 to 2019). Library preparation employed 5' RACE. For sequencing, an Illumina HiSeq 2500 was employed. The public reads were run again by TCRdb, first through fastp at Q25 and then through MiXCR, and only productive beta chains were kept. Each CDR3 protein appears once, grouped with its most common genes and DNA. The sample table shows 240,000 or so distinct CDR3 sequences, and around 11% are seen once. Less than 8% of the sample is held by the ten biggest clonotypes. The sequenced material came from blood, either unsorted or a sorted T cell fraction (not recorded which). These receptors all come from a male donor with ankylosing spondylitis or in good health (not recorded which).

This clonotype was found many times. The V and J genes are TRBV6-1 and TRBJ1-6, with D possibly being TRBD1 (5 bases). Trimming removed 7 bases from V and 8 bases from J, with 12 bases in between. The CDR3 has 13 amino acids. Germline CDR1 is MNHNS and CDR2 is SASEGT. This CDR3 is CASKMEGYSPLHF. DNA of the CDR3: TGTGCCAGCAAAATGGAGGGGTATTCACCCCTCCACTTT.

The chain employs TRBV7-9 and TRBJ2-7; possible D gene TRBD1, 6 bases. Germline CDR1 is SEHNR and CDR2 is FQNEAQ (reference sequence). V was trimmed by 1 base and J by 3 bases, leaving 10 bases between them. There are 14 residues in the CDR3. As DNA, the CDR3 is TGTGCCAGCAGCTTAGGGGACACCCACTACGAGCAGTACTTC. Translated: CASSLGDTHYEQYF.

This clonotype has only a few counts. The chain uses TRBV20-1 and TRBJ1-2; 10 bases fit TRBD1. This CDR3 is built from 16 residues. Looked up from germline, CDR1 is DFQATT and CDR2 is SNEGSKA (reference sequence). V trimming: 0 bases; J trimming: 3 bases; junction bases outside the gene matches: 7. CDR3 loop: CSARDNWDRGDYGYTF. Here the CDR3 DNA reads TGCAGTGCTAGAGATAATTGGGACAGGGGTGACTATGGCTACACCTTC.

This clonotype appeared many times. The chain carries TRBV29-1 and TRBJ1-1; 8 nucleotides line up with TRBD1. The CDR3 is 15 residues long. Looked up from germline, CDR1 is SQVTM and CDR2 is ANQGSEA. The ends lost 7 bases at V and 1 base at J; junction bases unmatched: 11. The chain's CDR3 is CSAEVVQGANTEAFF. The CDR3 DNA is TGCAGCGCCGAAGTTGTTCAGGGGGCGAACACTGAAGCTTTCTTT. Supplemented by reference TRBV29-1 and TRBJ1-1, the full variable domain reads SAVISQKPSRDICQRGTSLTIQCQVDSQVTMMFWYRQQPGQSLTLIATANQGSEATYESGFVIDKFPISRPNLTFSTLTVSNMSPEDSSIYLCSAEVVQGANTEAFFGQGTRLTVV.

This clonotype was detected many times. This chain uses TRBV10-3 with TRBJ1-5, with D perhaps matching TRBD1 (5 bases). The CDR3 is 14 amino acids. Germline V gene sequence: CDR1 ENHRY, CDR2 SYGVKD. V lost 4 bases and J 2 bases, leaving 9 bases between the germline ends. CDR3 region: CAISAPGGNQPQHF. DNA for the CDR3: TGTGCCATCAGTGCTCCGGGGGGCAATCAGCCCCAGCATTTT.

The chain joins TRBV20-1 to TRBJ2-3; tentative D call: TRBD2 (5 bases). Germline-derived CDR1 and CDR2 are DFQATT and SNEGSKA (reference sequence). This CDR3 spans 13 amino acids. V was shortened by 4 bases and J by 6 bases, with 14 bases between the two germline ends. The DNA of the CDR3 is TGCAGTGCTAAGGTCCTAGCTAGGGATACGCAGTATTTT. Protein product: CSAKVLARDTQYF.

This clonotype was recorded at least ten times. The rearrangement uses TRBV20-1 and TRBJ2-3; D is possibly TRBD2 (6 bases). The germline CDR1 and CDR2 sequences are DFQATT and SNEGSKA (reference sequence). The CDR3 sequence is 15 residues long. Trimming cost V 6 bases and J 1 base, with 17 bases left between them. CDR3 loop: CSAPNRLGGTDTQYF. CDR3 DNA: TGCAGTGCCCCCAATAGACTAGGCGGCACAGATACGCAGTATTTT.

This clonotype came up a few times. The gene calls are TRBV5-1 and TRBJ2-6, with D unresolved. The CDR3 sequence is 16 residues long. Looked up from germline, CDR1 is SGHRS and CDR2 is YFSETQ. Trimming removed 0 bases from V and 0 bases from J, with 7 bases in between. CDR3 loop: CASSLELSSGANVLTF. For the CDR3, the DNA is TGCGCCAGCAGCTTGGAGCTAAGCTCTGGGGCCAACGTCCTGACTTTC.

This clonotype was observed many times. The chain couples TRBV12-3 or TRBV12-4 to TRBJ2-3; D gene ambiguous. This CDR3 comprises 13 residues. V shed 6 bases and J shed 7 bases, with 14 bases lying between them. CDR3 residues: CASRDTTLNTQYF. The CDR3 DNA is TGTGCCAGCAGAGATACCACACTAAATACGCAGTATTTT.

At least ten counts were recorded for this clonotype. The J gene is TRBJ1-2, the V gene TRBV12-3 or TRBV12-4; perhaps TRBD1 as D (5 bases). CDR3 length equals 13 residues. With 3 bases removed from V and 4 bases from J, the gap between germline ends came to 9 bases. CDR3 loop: CASSFSGGYGYTF. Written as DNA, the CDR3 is TGTGCCAGCAGTTTTTCGGGGGGCTATGGCTACACCTTC.

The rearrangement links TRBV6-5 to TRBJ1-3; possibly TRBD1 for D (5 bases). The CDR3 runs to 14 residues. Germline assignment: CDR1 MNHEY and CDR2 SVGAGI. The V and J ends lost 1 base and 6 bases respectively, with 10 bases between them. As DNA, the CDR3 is TGTGCCAGCAGTTACTTAGGGGTCTTAAACACCATATATTTT. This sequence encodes CASSYLGVLNTIYF.

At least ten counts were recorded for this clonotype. The DNA for the CDR3 is TGTGCCAGCAGTTTAAGTAGGGCCAGTTTCTCTAATTCACCCCTCCACTTT. This gives the protein CASSLSRASFSNSPLHF. The chain couples TRBV12-3 or TRBV12-4 to TRBJ1-6; D gene ambiguous. V dropped 2 bases and J dropped 6 bases, with 17 bases sitting between them. The CDR3 sequence is 17 residues long.

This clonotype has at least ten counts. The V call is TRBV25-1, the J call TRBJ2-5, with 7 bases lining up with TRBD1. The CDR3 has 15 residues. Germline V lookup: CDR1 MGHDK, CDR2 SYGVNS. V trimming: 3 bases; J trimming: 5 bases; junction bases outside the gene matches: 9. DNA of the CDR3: TGTGCCAGCAGTGATCTGAAGGGGGCTGGGGAGACCCAGTACTTC. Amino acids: CASSDLKGAGETQYF.

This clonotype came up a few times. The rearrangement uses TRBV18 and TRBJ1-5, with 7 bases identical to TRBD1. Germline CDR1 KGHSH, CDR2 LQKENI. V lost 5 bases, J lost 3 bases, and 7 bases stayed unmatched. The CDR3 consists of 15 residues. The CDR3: CASSAIQGNNQPQHF. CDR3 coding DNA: TGTGCCAGCTCAGCGATACAGGGGAACAATCAGCCCCAGCATTTT.

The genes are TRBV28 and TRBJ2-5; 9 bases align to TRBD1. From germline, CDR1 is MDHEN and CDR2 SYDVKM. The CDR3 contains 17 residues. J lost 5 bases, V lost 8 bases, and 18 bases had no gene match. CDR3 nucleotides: TGTGCCAGCGGTACTCTACGAGGACAGGGGTTAGGCGAGACCCAGTACTTC. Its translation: CASGTLRGQGLGETQYF.

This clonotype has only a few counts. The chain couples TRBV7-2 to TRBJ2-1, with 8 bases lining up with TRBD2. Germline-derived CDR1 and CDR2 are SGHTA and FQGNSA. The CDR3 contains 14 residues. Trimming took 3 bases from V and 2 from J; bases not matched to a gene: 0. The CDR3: CASSFSGTYNEQFF. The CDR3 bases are TGTGCCAGCAGCTTTAGCGGGACCTACAATGAGCAGTTCTTC.

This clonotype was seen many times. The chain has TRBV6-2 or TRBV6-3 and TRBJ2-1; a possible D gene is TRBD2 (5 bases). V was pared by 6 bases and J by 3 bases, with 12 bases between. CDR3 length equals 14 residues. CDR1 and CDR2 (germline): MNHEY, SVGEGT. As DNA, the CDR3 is TGTGCCAGCAGACGGACGGGAAACTACAATGAGCAGTTCTTC. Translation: CASRRTGNYNEQFF.